These T cell receptor beta chains were read from a single sample in a study of cytomegalovirus exposure and HLA in healthy donors. Clones were sequenced by immunoSEQ multiplex PCR, and TCRdb holds only the in-frame ones, with some missing. The table includes about 170,000 clones, less than 85% detected once. Sequencing was done on a sample of PBMCs. These receptor sequences come from a boy between 2 and 10 years old in good health and CMV-seronegative. Both conserved end residues are part of each CDR3. The order of the fields is clone size, V gene, D gene, J gene, CDR3 protein, CDR3 DNA. A D gene is named only where the DNA matches it firmly. The listing skips clone size in some rows; elsewhere it reads once, few, many or a size class.

few	TRBV5-4	TRBD2	TRBJ2-1	CASRLAGGPNEQFF	TGTGCCAGCAGATTGGCGGGAGGGCCCAATGAGCAGTTCTTC
.	TRBV30	.	TRBJ2-1	CAWKKLGSSYNEQFF	TGTGCCTGGAAAAAACTGGGGAGCTCCTACAATGAGCAGTTCTTC
.	TRBV2	.	TRBJ2-6	CASSDISGANVLTF	TGTGCCAGCAGTGATATCTCTGGGGCCAACGTCCTGACTTTC
.	TRBV25-1	TRBD2	TRBJ2-1	CASSETSPSGPYNEQFF	TGTGCCAGCAGTGAAACCTCACCTAGCGGGCCGTACAATGAGCAGTTCTTC
.	TRBV7-9	.	TRBJ1-2	CASSLPDYGYTF	TGTGCCAGCAGCTTACCCGACTATGGCTACACCTTC
.	TRBV7-9	.	TRBJ2-7	CASSLSGNSYEQYF	TGTGCCAGCAGCTTATCAGGGAACTCATACGAGCAGTACTTC
.	TRBV7-2	.	TRBJ1-2	CASSLVVQTMGDGYTF	TGTGCCAGCAGCTTAGTCGTACAAACGATGGGAGATGGCTACACCTTC
.	TRBV7-9	TRBD2	TRBJ2-7	CSSSLDDRLAGVPSYEQYF	TGTTCCAGCAGCTTAGACGACCGACTAGCGGGAGTTCCAAGCTACGAGCAGTACTTC
.	TRBV28	.	TRBJ1-2	CASTDCTGPTAYGYTF	TGTGCCAGCACCGACTGTACAGGGCCCACAGCATATGGCTACACCTTC
.	TRBV29-1	.	TRBJ2-1	CSVRSGGGEQFF	TGCAGCGTTCGGTCCGGGGGTGGTGAGCAGTTCTTC
.	TRBV6-1	TRBD2	TRBJ2-7	CASSEGTSGWYEQYF	TGTGCCAGCAGTGAAGGGACTAGCGGGTGGTACGAGCAGTACTTC
once	TRBV28	TRBD1	TRBJ2-2	CASSPGGGTGELFF	TGTGCCAGCAGCCCAGGGGGCGGCACCGGGGAGCTGTTTTTT
.	TRBV13	.	TRBJ2-7	CASSSRGASSYEQYF	TGTGCCAGCAGCTCCCGCGGGGCTAGCTCCTACGAGCAGTACTTC
.	TRBV7-2	.	TRBJ1-5	CASSFRGGNQPQHF	TGTGCCAGCAGCTTCCGGGGGGGCAATCAGCCCCAGCATTTT
.	TRBV5-4	.	TRBJ1-1	CASNLAGNTEAFF	TGTGCCAGCAACCTGGCAGGGAACACTGAAGCTTTCTTT
few	TRBV29-1	.	TRBJ1-1	CSVWGLREAFF	TGCAGCGTCTGGGGCTTGCGCGAAGCTTTCTTT
.	TRBV29-1	.	TRBJ2-1	CSARRRDSYNEQFF	TGCAGCGCCCGAAGGCGGGACTCCTACAATGAGCAGTTCTTC
.	TRBV7-2	.	TRBJ2-3	CASSLGASGTDTQYF	TGTGCCAGCAGCTTAGGGGCTAGCGGCACAGATACGCAGTATTTT
.	TRBV28	TRBD1	TRBJ1-1	CASSRDRAAGAFF	TGTGCCAGCAGCCGAGACAGGGCGGCTGGAGCTTTCTTT
.	TRBV18	TRBD1	TRBJ2-7	CASSTKDRAEQYF	TGTGCCAGCTCAACGAAGGACAGGGCGGAGCAGTACTTC
.	TRBV28	TRBD1	TRBJ1-2	CASSLRQGPYGYTF	TGTGCCAGCAGTTTAAGACAGGGACCCTATGGCTACACCTTC
.	TRBV29-1	TRBD1	TRBJ2-7	CSVYIGDRVRAEQYF	TGCAGCGTTTATATAGGGGACAGGGTACGAGCCGAGCAGTACTTC